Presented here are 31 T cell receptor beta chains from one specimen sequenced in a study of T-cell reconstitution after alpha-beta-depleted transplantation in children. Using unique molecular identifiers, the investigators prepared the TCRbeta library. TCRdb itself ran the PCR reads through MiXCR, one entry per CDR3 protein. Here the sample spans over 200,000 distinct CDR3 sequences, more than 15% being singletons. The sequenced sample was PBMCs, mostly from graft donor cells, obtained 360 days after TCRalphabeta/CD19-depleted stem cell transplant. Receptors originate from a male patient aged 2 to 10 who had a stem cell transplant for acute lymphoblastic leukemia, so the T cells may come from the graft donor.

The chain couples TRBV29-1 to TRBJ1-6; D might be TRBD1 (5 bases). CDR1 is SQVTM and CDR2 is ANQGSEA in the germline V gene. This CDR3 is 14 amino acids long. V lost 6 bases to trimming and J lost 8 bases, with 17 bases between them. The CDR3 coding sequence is TGCAGCGTGGCCGTGACCGGGACGGATTCACCCCTCCACTTT. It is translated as CSVAVTGTDSPLHF.

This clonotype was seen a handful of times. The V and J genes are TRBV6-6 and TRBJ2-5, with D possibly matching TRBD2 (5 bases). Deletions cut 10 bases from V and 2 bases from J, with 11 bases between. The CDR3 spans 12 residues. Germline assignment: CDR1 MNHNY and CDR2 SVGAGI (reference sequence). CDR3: CATTRGQETQYF. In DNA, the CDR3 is TGTGCCACCACCCGCGGGCAAGAGACCCAGTACTTC.

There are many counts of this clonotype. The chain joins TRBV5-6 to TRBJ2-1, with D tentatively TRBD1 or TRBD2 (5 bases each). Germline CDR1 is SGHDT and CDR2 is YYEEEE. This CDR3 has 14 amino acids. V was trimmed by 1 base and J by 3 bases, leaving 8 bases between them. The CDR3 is CASSLPGSYNEQFF. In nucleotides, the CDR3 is TGTGCCAGCAGCTTGCCAGGGAGCTACAATGAGCAGTTCTTC. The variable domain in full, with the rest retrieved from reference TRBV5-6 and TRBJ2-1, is DAGVTQSPTHLIKTRGQQVTLRCSPKSGHDTVSWYQQALGQGPQFIFQYYEEEERQRGNFPDRFSGHQFPNYSSELNVNALLLGDSALYLCASSLPGSYNEQFFGPGTRLTVL.

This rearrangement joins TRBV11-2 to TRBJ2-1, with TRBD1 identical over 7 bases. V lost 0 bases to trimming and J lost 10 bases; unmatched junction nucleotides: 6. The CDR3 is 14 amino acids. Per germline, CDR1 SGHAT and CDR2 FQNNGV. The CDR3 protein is CASSLDWRQGEQFF. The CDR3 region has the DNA TGTGCCAGCAGCTTAGATTGGCGACAGGGCGAGCAGTTCTTC.

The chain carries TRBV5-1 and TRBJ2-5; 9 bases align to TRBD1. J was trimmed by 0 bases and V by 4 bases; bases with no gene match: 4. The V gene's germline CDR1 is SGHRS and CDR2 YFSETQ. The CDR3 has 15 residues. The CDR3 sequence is CASSRDRVHQETQYF. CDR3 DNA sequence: TGCGCCAGCAGCCGGGACAGGGTGCACCAAGAGACCCAGTACTTC.

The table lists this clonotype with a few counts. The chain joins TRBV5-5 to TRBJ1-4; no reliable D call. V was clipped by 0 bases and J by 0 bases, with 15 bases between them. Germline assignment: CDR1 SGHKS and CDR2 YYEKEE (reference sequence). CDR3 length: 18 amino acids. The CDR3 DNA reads TGTGCCAGCAGCTTGGCCGGCCAACTTACTGCAACTAATGAAAAACTGTTTTTT. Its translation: CASSLAGQLTATNEKLFF.

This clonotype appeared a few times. CDR3 DNA sequence: TGTGCCAGCAGTTTGGGGGTACCCCAGCATTTT. This translates into CASSLGVPQHF. The chain has TRBV12-3 or TRBV12-4 and TRBJ1-5; D might be TRBD1 (5 bases). The CDR3 runs to 11 residues. V gave up 3 bases and J gave up 10 bases, with 7 bases separating them.

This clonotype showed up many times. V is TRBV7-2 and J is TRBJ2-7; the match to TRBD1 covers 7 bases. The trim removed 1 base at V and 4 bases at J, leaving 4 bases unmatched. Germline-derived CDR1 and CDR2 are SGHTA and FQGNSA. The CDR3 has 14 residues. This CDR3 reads CASSLETGSYEQYF. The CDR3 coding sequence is TGTGCCAGCAGCTTAGAGACAGGGTCATACGAGCAGTACTTC.

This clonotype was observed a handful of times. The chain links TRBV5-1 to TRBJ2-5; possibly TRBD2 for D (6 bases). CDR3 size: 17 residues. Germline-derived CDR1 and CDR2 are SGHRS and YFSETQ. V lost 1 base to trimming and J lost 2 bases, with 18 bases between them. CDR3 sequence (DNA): TGCGCCAGCAGCTTGTCGGGTCTCCGGGGGTCACAAGAGACCCAGTACTTC. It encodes CASSLSGLRGSQETQYF. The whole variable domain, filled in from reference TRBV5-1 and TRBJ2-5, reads KAGVTQTPRYLIKTRGQQVTLSCSPISGHRSVSWYQQTPGQGLQFLFEYFSETQRNKGNFPGRFSGRQFSNSRSEMNVSTLELGDSALYLCASSLSGLRGSQETQYFGPGTRLLVL.

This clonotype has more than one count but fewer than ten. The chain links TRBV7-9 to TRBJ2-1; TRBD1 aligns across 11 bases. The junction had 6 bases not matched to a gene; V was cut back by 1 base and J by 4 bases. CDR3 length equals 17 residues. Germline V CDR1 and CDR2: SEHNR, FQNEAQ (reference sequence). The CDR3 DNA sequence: TGTGCCAGCAGCTTAGTGGTGGGGACAGGGGGTTACAATGAGCAGTTCTTC. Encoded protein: CASSLVVGTGGYNEQFF.

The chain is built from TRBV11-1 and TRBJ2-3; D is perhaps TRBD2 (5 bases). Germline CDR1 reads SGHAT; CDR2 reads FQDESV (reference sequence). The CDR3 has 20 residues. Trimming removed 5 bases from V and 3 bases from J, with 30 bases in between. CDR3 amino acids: CASSPVRDGRGPLGTDTQYF. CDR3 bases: TGTGCCAGCAGCCCAGTGAGGGATGGTCGTGGGCCCCTCGGGACAGATACGCAGTATTTT.

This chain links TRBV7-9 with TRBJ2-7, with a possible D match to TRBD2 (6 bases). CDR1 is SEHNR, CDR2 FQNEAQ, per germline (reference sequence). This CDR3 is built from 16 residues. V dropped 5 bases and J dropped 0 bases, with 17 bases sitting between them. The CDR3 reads CASSPSRAGPSYEQYF. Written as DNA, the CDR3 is TGTGCCAGCAGCCCCTCCCGGGCGGGGCCCTCCTACGAGCAGTACTTC.

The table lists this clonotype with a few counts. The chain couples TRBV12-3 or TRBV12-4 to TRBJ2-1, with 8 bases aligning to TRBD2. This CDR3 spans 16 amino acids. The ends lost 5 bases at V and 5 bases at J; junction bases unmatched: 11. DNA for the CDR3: TGTGCCAGCAGTGCCTCTCCGCGGGGGGCTCACAATGAGCAGTTCTTC. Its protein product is CASSASPRGAHNEQFF.

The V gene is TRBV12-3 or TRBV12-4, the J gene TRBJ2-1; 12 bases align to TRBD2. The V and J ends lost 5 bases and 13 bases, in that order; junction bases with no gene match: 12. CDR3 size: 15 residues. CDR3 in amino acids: CASSPGTSGYKGQFF. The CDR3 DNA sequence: TGTGCCAGCAGTCCCGGGACTAGCGGGTACAAGGGACAGTTCTTC.

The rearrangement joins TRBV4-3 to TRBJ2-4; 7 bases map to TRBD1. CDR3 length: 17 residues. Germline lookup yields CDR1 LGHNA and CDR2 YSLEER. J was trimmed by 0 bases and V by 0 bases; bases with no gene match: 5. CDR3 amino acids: CASSQDETGLAKNIQYF. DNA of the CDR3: TGCGCCAGCAGCCAAGATGAGACAGGGCTAGCCAAAAACATTCAGTACTTC.

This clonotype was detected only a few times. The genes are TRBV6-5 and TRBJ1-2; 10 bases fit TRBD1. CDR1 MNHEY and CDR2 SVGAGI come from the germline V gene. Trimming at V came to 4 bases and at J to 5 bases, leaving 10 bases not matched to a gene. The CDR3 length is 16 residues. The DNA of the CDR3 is TGTGCCAGCAGTTTGTCCGGGACAGGGGTGGAGTATGGCTACACCTTC. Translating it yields CASSLSGTGVEYGYTF.

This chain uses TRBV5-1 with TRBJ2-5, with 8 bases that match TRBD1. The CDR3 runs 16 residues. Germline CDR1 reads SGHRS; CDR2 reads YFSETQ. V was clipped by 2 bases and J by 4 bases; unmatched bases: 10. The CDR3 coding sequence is TGCGCCAGCAGCTTCATGGGGACAGGAGAATCAGAGACCCAGTACTTC. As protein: CASSFMGTGESETQYF.

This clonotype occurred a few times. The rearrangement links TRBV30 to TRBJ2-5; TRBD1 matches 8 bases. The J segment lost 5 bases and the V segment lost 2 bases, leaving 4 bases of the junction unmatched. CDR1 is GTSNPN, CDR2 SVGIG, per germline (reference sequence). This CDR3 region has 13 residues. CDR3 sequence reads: CAWSRQGFETQYF. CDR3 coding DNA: TGTGCCTGGAGTCGACAGGGGTTTGAGACCCAGTACTTC.

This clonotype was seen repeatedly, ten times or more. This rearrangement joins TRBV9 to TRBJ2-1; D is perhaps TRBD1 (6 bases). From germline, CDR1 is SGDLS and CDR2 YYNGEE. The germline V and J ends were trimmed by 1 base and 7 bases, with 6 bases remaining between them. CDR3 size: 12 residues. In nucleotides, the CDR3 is TGTGCCAGCAGCGTACAGGGGAATGAGCAGTTCTTC. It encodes CASSVQGNEQFF.

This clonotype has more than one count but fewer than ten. CDR3 region: CASSLFLPLGRRGTYFNYGYTF. The CDR3 DNA is TGTGCCAGCAGTTTATTCCTGCCCCTAGGACGGAGAGGAACCTATTTTAACTATGGCTACACCTTC. The V call is TRBV28, the J call TRBJ1-2; D unresolved. The V and J ends lost 1 base and 1 base respectively, with 31 bases between them. The V gene's germline CDR1 is MDHEN and CDR2 SYDVKM. The length of the CDR3 is 22 residues.

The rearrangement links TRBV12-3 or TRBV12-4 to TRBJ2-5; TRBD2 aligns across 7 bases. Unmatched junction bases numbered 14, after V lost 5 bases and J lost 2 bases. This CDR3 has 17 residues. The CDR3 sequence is CASSPLGERGGQETQYF. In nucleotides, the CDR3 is TGTGCCAGCAGTCCACTGGGCGAGCGGGGAGGGCAAGAGACCCAGTACTTC.

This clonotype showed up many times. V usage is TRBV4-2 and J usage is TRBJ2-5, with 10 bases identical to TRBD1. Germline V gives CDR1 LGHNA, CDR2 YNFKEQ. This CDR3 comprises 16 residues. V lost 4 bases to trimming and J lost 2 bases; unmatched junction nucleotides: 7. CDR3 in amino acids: CASSLTDRGLQETQYF. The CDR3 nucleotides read TGTGCCAGCAGCCTAACCGACAGGGGGCTACAAGAGACCCAGTACTTC.

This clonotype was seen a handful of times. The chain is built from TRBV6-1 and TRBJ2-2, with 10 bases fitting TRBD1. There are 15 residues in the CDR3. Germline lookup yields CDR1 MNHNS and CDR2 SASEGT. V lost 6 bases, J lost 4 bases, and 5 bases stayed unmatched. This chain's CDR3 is CASSRGTGATGELFF. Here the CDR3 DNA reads TGTGCCAGCAGCCGGGGGACAGGGGCCACCGGGGAGCTGTTTTTT.

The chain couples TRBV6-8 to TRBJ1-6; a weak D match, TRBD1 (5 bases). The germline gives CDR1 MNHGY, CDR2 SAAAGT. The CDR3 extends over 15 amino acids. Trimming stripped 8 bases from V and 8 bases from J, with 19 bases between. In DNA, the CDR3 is TGTGCCAGCGGCTGGGACCGGGCATGGGATTCACCCCTCCACTTT. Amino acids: CASGWDRAWDSPLHF.

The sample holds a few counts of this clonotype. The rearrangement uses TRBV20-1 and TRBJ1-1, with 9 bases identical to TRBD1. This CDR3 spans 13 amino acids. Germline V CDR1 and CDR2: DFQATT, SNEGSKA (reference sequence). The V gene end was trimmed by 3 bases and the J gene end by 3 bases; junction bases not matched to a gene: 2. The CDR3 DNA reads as TGCAGTGCTAGTAGACAGGGGGACACTGAAGCTTTCTTT. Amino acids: CSASRQGDTEAFF.

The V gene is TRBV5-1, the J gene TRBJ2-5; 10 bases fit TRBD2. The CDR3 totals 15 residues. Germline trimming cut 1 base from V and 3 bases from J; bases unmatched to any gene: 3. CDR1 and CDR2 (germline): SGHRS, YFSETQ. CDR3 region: CASSLLLAGEETQYF. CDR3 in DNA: TGCGCCAGCAGCTTGTTGCTAGCGGGAGAAGAGACCCAGTACTTC.

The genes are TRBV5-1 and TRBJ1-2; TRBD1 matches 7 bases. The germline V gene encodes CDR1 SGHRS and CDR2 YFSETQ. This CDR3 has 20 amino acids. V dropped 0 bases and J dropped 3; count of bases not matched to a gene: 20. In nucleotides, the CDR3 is TGCGCCAGCAGCTTGGGCTCGTTCGGTGTCGGAGGACAGGTCGACTATGGCTACACCTTC. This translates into CASSLGSFGVGGQVDYGYTF. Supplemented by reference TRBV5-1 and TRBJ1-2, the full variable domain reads KAGVTQTPRYLIKTRGQQVTLSCSPISGHRSVSWYQQTPGQGLQFLFEYFSETQRNKGNFPGRFSGRQFSNSRSEMNVSTLELGDSALYLCASSLGSFGVGGQVDYGYTFGSGTRLTVV.

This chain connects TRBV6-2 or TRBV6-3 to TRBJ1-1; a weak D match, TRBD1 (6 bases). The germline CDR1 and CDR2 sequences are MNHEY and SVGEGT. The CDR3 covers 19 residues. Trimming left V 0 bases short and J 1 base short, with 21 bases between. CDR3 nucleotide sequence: TGTGCCAGCAGTTACTCTAAGGAGGGGGATATCGAGGCGAACACTGAAGCTTTCTTT. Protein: CASSYSKEGDIEANTEAFF.

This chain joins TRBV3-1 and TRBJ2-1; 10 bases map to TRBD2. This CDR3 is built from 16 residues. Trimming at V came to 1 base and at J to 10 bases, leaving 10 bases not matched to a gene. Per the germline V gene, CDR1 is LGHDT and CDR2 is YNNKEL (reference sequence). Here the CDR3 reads CASSQGPPGTSDEQFF. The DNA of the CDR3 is TGTGCCAGCAGCCAAGGCCCTCCCGGGACTAGCGACGAGCAGTTCTTC.

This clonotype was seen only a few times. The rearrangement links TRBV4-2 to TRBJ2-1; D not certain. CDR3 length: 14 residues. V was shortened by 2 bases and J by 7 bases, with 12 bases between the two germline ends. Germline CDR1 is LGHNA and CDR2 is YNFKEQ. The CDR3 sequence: CASSQLDRSNEQFF. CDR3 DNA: TGTGCCAGCAGCCAACTAGACCGCTCTAATGAGCAGTTCTTC.

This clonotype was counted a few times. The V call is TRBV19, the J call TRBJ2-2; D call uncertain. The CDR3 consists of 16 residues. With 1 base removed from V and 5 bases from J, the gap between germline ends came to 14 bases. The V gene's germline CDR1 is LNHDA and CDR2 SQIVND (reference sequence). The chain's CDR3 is CASSIVGPQLTGELFF. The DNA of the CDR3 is TGTGCCAGTAGTATAGTAGGACCACAGCTAACCGGGGAGCTGTTTTTT.